This T cell receptor (beta chain) originates from a study of T cells in Graves' hyperthyroidism and ophthalmopathy. Study-level results: Blood also contained most expanded thyroid clonotypes above 0.001. The model predicted ophthalmopathy a median roughly six months before onset.

In its sample, this clonotype was seen a few times. The target antigen is unknown. A read error may explain this, as a much larger clone is one base away. Per germline, CDR1 SEHNR and CDR2 FQNEAQ (reference sequence). Trimming took 5 bases from V and 4 from J; bases not matched to a gene: 2. The length of the CDR3 is 13 residues. TCR beta CDR3 region amplification was performed from RNA transcripts. HTBI primers were used for first-round RT-PCR of the TCR CDR3. TCRdb redid the calling of the multiplex PCR reads with MiXCR, one entry per CDR3 protein. Of approximately 350,000 distinct CDR3 sequences listed, around 15% were seen once; the top ten hold roughly a fifth.

This clonotype was obtained from a woman aged 55 to 70 with Graves' ophthalmopathy. The rearrangement uses TRBV7-9 and TRBJ1-1, with 9 bases matching TRBD1. The source material was blood. The DNA of the CDR3 is TGTGCCAGCAGCACACAGGGGGCCACTGAAGCTTTCTTT. This translates into CASSTQGATEAFF. The variable domain in full, with the rest retrieved from reference TRBV7-9 and TRBJ1-1, is DTGVSQNPRHKITKRGQNVTFRCDPISEHNRLYWYRQTLGQGPEFLTYFQNEAQLEKSRLLSDRFSAERPKGSFSTLEIQRTEQGDSAMYLCASSTQGATEAFFGQGTRLTVV.